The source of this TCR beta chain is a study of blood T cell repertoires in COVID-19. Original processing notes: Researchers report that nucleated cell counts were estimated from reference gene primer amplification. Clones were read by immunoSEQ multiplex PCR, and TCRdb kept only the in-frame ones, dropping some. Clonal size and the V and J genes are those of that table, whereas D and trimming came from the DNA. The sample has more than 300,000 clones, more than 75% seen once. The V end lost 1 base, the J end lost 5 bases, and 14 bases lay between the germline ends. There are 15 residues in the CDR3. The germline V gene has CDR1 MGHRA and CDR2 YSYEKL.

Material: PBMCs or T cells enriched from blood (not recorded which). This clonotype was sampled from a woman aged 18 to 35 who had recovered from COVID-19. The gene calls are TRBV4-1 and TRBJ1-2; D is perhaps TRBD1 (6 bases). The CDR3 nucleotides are TGCGCCAGCAGCCAAGTTGGCCTCCAGGGGTATGGCTACACCTTC. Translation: CASSQVGLQGYGYTF.